This T cell receptor (beta chain) comes out of a study of control samples from healthy donors and cancer patients. Only in-frame clones appear in the TCRdb table, and some are missing; sequencing was by immunoSEQ multiplex PCR. The data show 100,000 to 150,000 clones, 92% seen once. CDR3 length: 13 residues. The V gene lost 4 bases and the J gene lost 4 bases, with 8 bases spanning the gap. The germline gives CDR1 KGHSH, CDR2 LQKENI. The sequenced sample consisted of blood. This receptor was taken from a woman aged 45-59 years in good health. The V call is TRBV18, the J call TRBJ1-5, with D unclear. In DNA form, the CDR3 reads TGTGCCAGCTCACAAACGGGGAATCAGCCCCAGCATTTT. It codes for CASSQTGNQPQHF.